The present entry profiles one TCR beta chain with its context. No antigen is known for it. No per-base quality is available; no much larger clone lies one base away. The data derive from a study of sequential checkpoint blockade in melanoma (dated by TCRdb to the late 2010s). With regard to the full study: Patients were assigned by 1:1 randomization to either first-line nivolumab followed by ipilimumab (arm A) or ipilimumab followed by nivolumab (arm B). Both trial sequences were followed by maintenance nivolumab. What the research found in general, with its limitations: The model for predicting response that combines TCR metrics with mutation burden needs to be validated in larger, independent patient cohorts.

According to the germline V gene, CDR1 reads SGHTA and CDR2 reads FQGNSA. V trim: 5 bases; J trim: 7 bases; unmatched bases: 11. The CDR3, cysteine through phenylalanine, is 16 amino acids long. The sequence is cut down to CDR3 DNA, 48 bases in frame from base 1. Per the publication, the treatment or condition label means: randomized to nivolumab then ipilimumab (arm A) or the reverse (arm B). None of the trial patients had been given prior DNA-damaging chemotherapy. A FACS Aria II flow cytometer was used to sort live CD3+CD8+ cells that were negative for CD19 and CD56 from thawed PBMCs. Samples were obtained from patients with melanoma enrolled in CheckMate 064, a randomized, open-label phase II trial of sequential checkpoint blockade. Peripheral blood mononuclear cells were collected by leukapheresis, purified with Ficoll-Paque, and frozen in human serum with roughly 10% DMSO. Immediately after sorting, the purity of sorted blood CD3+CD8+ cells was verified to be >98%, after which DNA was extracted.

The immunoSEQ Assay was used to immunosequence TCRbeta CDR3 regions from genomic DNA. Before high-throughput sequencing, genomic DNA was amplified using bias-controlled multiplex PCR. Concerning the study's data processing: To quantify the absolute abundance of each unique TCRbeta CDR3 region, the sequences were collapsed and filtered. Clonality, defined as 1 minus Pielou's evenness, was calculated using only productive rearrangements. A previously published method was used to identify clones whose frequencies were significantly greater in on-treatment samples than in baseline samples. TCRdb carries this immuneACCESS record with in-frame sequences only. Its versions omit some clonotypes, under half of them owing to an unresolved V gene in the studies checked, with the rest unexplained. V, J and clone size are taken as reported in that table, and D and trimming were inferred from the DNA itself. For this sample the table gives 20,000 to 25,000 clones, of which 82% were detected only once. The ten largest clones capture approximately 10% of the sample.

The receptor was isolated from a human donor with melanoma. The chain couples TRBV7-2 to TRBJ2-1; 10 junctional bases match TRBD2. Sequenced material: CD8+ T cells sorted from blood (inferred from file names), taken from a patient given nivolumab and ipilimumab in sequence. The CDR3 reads CASSLGGSGRQNEQFF. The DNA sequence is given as TGTGCCAGCAGCCTAGGGGGTAGCGGGAGGCAGAATGAGCAGTTCTTC.